These 20 T cell receptor beta chains came from one sample sequenced in a study of T-cell memory formation after mild COVID-19. TCRdb re-called the 5' RACE reads through MiXCR, storing one row per CDR3 protein. Among under 300,000 distinct CDR3 sequences listed, around 15% were seen once. Source material: PBMCs or a T cell subset sorted from them (not recorded which). Receptors originate from a man between 18 and 35 years old who had mild COVID-19 (a few samples of this study predate the infection). Cell type and time point are not known.

The chain links TRBV12-3 or TRBV12-4 to TRBJ1-6; D remains ambiguous. This CDR3 comprises 14 residues. V was pared by 3 bases and J by 11 bases, with 14 bases between. The CDR3 loop is CASSLKHPGAPLHF. The CDR3 nucleotides read TGTGCCAGCAGTTTGAAGCATCCCGGAGCACCCCTCCACTTT.

This rearrangement joins TRBV21-1 to TRBJ2-7. TRBV21-1 is a listed pseudogene. The CDR3 is 12 amino acids. The CDR3 is CARRTAFYEQYV. The CDR3 coding sequence is TGTGCCAGAAGGACAGCATTCTACGAGCAGTACGTC.

In its sample, this clonotype was seen a few times. The chain is built from TRBV28 and TRBJ2-5; D gene ambiguous. The CDR3 runs to 13 residues. Germline loops: CDR1 MDHEN, CDR2 SYDVKM. V was trimmed by 5 bases and J by 3 bases, leaving 10 bases between them. CDR3 sequence: CASSELTKETQYF. CDR3 in DNA: TGTGCCAGCAGTGAGCTAACCAAAGAGACCCAGTACTTC.

This clonotype was seen a few times. The chain uses TRBV20-1 and TRBJ1-2; D may be TRBD1 (6 bases). CDR3 length: 14 residues. The V gene's germline CDR1 is DFQATT and CDR2 SNEGSKA (reference sequence). The V gene lost 3 bases and the J gene lost 5 bases, with 16 bases spanning the gap. CDR3 in DNA: TGCAGTGCTAGGCCGGGGGCGGCTAGTTATGGCTACACCTTC. Translation: CSARPGAASYGYTF.

The chain couples TRBV7-9 to TRBJ2-5; 7 bases map to TRBD1. Germline V gene lookup returns CDR1 SEHNR and CDR2 FQNEAQ (reference sequence). The CDR3 length is 16 residues. V shed 0 bases, J shed 2 bases, and the junction held 6 bases outside the gene matches. In nucleotides, the CDR3 is TGTGCCAGCAGCTTAGCACCGGGACAGCTTCAAGAGACCCAGTACTTC. Amino acid sequence: CASSLAPGQLQETQYF.

The chain couples TRBV19 to TRBJ2-7; TRBD1 matches at 9 bases. From germline, CDR1 is LNHDA and CDR2 SQIVND (reference sequence). This CDR3 region has 15 residues. With V trimmed by 5 bases and J by 6 bases, 11 bases remained unmatched. The CDR3 region is CASSLQGAPPGEQYF. The DNA of the CDR3 is TGTGCCAGTAGTCTACAGGGGGCTCCTCCGGGCGAGCAGTACTTC.

This clonotype was seen a handful of times. This chain uses TRBV7-2 with TRBJ2-3, with D perhaps TRBD1 or TRBD2 (5 bases each). Trimming stripped 7 bases from V and 4 bases from J, with 18 bases between. The germline V gene has CDR1 SGHTA and CDR2 FQGNSA. This CDR3 has 15 amino acids. The CDR3 DNA reads as TGTGCCAGCAACGCCCCGGGACGACCTTCAGATACGCAGTATTTT. It yields the protein CASNAPGRPSDTQYF.

This clonotype occurred a few times. This CDR3 reads CATRGRGTDTQYF. CDR3 DNA sequence: TGTGCCACCAGGGGGCGGGGAACAGATACGCAGTATTTT. This sequence joins TRBV24-1 and TRBJ2-3; maybe TRBD2 (6 bases). V was pared by 7 bases and J by 3 bases, with 10 bases between. The CDR3 length is 13 residues. The germline V gene encodes CDR1 KGHDR and CDR2 SFDVKD.

The rearrangement joins TRBV4-3 to TRBJ2-5; tentatively, D is TRBD1 (5 bases). V was pared by 4 bases and J by 9 bases, with 21 bases between. This CDR3 comprises 15 residues. The V gene's germline CDR1 is LGHNA and CDR2 YSLEER. The CDR3 sequence: CASSLQGAGMESQYF. The CDR3 bases are TGCGCCAGCAGCCTTCAAGGGGCAGGGATGGAGTCCCAGTACTTC.

A few counts support this clonotype. The chain recombines TRBV7-6 with TRBJ1-5; D unresolved. Germline V gene lookup returns CDR1 SGHVS and CDR2 FNYEAQ. The V end lost 0 bases, the J end lost 3 bases, and 9 bases lay between the germline ends. There are 15 residues in the CDR3. The CDR3 sequence is CASSLASGFNQPQHF. The CDR3 DNA is TGTGCCAGCAGCTTAGCGTCGGGGTTCAATCAGCCCCAGCATTTT.

This clonotype was picked up many times. The chain joins TRBV6-2 or TRBV6-3 to TRBJ2-7, with 7 bases identical to TRBD1. Germline V gene data show CDR1 as MNHEY and CDR2 as SVGEGT. J was trimmed by 0 bases and V by 4 bases; bases with no gene match: 6. The CDR3 covers 15 residues. The CDR3: CASSSPGQISYEQYV. CDR3 nucleotide sequence: TGTGCCAGCAGTTCACCGGGACAGATCTCCTACGAGCAGTACGTC.

This clonotype was counted only a few times. The chain recombines TRBV11-2 with TRBJ1-2; perhaps TRBD1 as D (6 bases). The CDR3 covers 15 residues. V was clipped by 4 bases and J by 5 bases, with 17 bases between them. CDR1 is SGHAT and CDR2 is FQNNGV in the germline V gene. The CDR3 sequence: CASSSPGTQGYGYTF. CDR3 sequence (DNA): TGTGCCAGCAGCTCTCCCGGGACACAAGGGTATGGCTACACCTTC.

This clonotype was found a few times. V usage is TRBV7-6 and J usage is TRBJ1-1, with D unresolved. CDR3 size: 12 residues. Per the germline V gene, CDR1 is SGHVS and CDR2 is FNYEAQ. Deletions cut 6 bases from V and 6 bases from J, with 11 bases between. This CDR3 is CASSSEGSEAFF. In DNA, the CDR3 is TGTGCCAGCAGTTCCGAGGGTTCTGAAGCTTTCTTT.

This clonotype was counted a few times. The chain uses TRBV12-3 or TRBV12-4 and TRBJ2-3; D uncertain. The V gene lost 7 bases and the J gene lost 2 bases, with 13 bases spanning the gap. The CDR3 consists of 14 residues. The DNA of the CDR3 is TGTGCCAGCACCTGGGTGGCAGACACAGATACGCAGTATTTT. This codes for CASTWVADTDTQYF.

V is TRBV9 and J is TRBJ1-2; D unclear. The germline V and J ends were trimmed by 3 bases and 0 bases, with 18 bases remaining between them. In germline, CDR1 is SGDLS, CDR2 YYNGEE. The CDR3 covers 17 residues. For the CDR3, the DNA is TGTGCCAGCAGCGGCGCACCAACAGCCCAGCCTAACTATGGCTACACCTTC. This codes for CASSGAPTAQPNYGYTF.

This clonotype was counted between two and nine times. The gene calls are TRBV7-2 and TRBJ1-1; D is perhaps TRBD1 (5 bases). In germline, CDR1 is SGHTA, CDR2 FQGNSA. V was clipped by 5 bases and J by 0 bases, with 10 bases between them. The CDR3 covers 14 residues. Here the CDR3 DNA reads TGTGCCAGCAGCCAGGGACCGATGAACACTGAAGCTTTCTTT. Protein product: CASSQGPMNTEAFF.

The sample holds many counts of this clonotype. The chain links TRBV2 to TRBJ2-2, with 8 bases lining up with TRBD2. J was trimmed by 6 bases and V by 5 bases; bases with no gene match: 8. Per the germline V gene, CDR1 is SNHLY and CDR2 is FYNNEI. The CDR3 sequence is 15 residues long. DNA of the CDR3: TGTGCCAGCAGTATTAGCGGGGACTCTCCCGGGGAGCTGTTTTTT. The encoded protein is CASSISGDSPGELFF.

The sample holds a few counts of this clonotype. This sequence joins TRBV7-8 and TRBJ2-5, with D perhaps TRBD2 (5 bases). The CDR3 spans 14 residues. Germline CDR1 SGHVS, CDR2 FQNEAQ. The V end was cut by 6 bases, the J end by 3 bases, with 14 bases between. In DNA form, the CDR3 reads TGTGCCAGCAGTAGTCGAGGACTGGAAGAGACCCAGTACTTC. It yields the protein CASSSRGLEETQYF.

This chain links TRBV4-3 with TRBJ1-4; TRBD1 agrees at 10 bases. Trimming cost V 0 bases and J 13 bases; bases outside gene matches: 2. The V gene's germline CDR1 is LGHNA and CDR2 YSLEER. The CDR3 loop spans 13 amino acids. DNA for the CDR3: TGCGCCAGCAGCCAAGATTGGGACAGGGGACTGTTTTTT. It specifies CASSQDWDRGLFF.

This clonotype turned up a few times. The V call is TRBV6-2 or TRBV6-3, the J call TRBJ1-5; D unresolved. The CDR3 totals 12 residues. V lost 10 bases and J lost 7, with 14 bases in between. In germline, CDR1 is MNHEY, CDR2 SVGEGT. For the CDR3, the DNA is TGTGCCACCGGCTCCTCGGGCCAGCCCCAGCATTTT. Its translation is CATGSSGQPQHF.